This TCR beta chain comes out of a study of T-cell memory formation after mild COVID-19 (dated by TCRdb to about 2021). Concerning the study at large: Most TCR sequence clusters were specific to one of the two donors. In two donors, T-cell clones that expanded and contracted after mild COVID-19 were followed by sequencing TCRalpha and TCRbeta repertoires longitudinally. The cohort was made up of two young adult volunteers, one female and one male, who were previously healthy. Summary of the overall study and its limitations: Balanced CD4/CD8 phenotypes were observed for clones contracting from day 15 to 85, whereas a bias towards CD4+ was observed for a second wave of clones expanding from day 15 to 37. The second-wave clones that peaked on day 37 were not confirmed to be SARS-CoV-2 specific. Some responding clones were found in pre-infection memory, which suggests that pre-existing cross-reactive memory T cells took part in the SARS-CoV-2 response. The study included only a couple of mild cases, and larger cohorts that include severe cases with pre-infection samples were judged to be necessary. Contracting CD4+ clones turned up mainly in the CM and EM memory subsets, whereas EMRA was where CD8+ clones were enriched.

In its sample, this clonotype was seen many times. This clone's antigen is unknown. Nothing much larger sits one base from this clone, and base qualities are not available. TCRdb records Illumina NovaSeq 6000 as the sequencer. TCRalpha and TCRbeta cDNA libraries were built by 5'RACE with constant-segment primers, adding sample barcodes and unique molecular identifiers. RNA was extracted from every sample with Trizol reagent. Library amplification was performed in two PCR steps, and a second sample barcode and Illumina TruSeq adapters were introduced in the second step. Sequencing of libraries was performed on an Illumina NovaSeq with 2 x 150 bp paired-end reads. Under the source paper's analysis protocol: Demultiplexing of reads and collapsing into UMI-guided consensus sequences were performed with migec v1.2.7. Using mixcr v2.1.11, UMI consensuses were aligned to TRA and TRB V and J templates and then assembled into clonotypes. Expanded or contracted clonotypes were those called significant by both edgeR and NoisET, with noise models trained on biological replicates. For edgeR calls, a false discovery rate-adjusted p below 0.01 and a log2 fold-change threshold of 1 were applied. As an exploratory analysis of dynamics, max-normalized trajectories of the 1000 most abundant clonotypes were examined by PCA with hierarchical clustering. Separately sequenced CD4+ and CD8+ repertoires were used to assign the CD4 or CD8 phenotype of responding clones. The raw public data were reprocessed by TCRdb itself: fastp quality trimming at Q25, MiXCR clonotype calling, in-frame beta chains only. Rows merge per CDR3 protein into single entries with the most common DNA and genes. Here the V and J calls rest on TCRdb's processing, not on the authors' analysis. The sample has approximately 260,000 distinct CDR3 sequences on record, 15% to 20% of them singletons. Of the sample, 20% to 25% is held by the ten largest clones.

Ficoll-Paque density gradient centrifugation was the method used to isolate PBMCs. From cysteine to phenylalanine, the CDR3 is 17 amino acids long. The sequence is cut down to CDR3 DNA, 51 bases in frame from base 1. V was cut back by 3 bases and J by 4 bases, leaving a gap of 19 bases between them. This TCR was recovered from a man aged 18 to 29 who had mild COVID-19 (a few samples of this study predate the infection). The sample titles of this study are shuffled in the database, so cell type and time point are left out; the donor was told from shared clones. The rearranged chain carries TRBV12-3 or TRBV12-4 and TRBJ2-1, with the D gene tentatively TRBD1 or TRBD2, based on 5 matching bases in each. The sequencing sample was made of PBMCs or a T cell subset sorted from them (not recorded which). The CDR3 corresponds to CASSFRGASGKYNEQFF. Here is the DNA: TGTGCCAGCAGTTTCCGAGGGGCCTCAGGGAAATACAATGAGCAGTTCTTC.